This T cell receptor (beta chain) was sequenced during a study of identical twins. Regarding the study as a whole: Model-predicted out-of-frame TCR alpha sharing fell below observed values in monozygotic twins.

CDR3 length: 14 residues. Germline V CDR1 and CDR2: SEHNR, FQNEAQ (reference sequence). V was clipped by 6 bases and J by 7 bases; unmatched bases: 10. A word on this clonotype: As yet, its antigen is unknown.

TCRdb passed the 5' RACE reads through MiXCR, listing each CDR3 protein once. The sample records around 300,000 distinct CDR3 sequences, more than 6.5% being singletons. Another study also made use of these data, one on yellow fever vaccine responses in identical twins.

The receptor was isolated from a woman aged 18-30 years in good health. The specimen sequenced was memory (CD45RO+) T cells sorted from blood. The V gene is TRBV7-9, the J gene TRBJ2-3, with 7 bases matching TRBD1. In nucleotides, the CDR3 is TGTGCCAGCAGAACGAAGGGGGCGCTTTATACGCAGTATTTT. This encodes CASRTKGALYTQYF.